The clone carrying this TCR beta chain has a count of ten or more. Its target is unknown. This record belongs to a study of CD8+CD57+ T cells in acquired aplastic anemia. As for the study in general: The sorted CD4+ and CD8+ cells yielded an average around 3.4 ug of DNA. Where healthy donors were concerned, CD4+ cells averaged about 10 million reads.

Investigators profiled TCR beta VDJ and CDR3 from genomic DNA template. TCRdb recomputed calls from the reads with MiXCR, one row per CDR3 protein. Among 150,000 to 200,000 distinct CDR3 sequences listed, roughly half were seen once. Whole-study results and caveats: Patients and controls had in common fewer than 30 CD8+ CDR3 sequences. Patients and healthy controls showed no significant CD8+ Simpson's diversity difference.

The CDR3 is 16 amino acids. Germline V gene sequence: CDR1 LNHDA, CDR2 SQIVND (reference sequence). The ends lost 1 base at V and 6 bases at J; junction bases unmatched: 8. The clonotype was recovered from a human donor in good health. The J gene is TRBJ1-5, the V gene TRBV19, with 8 bases aligning to TRBD1. Sequencing was done on a sample of sorted CD4+, CD8+, or CD8+CD57+ T cells (not recorded which) from PBMCs. CDR3 protein: CASSIATGGRGQPQHF. As DNA, the CDR3 is TGTGCCAGTAGTATAGCCACAGGGGGAAGAGGTCAGCCCCAGCATTTT.